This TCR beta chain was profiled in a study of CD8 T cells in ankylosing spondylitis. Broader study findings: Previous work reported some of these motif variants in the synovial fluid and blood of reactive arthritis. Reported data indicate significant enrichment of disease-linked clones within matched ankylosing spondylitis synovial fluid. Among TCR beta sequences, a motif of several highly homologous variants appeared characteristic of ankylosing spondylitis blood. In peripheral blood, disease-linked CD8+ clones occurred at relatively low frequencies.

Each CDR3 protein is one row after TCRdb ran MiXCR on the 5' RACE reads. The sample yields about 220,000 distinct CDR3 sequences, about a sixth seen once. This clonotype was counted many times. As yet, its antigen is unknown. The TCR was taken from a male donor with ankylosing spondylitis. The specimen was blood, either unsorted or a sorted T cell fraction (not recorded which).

CDR3 amino acids: CASSWVESTEAFF. In DNA, the CDR3 is TGTGCCAGCAGTTGGGTTGAGAGCACTGAAGCTTTCTTT. The chain recombines TRBV27 with TRBJ1-1; no reliable D call. The germline CDR1 and CDR2 sequences are MNHEY and SMNVEV (reference sequence). The CDR3 has 13 amino acids. The V end was cut by 4 bases, the J end by 4 bases, with 10 bases between.